This T cell receptor beta chain was documented in a study of cytomegalovirus exposure and HLA in healthy donors. 13 Jbeta primers and 60 Vbeta primers were used for the PCR. Profiled with immunoSEQ multiplex PCR; TCRdb holds only in-frame clones, not every one. The table records some 110,000 clones, about 84% of them present only once. Sequenced: PBMCs. The TCR originated in a man aged 35-49 years in good health and CMV-seronegative.

The CDR3 nucleotides read TGTGCCAGCAGCGTAGCAGGGGCAAAAGAGACCCAGTACTTC. Encoded protein: CASSVAGAKETQYF. The V call is TRBV9, the J call TRBJ2-5; weak D call: TRBD1 (6 bases). With 0 bases removed from V and 3 bases from J, the gap between germline ends came to 9 bases. The CDR3 sequence is 14 residues long. Germline CDR1 and CDR2: SGDLS and YYNGEE.